Presented here are 5 T cell receptor beta chains from one specimen sequenced in a study of response to subunit inactivated influenza vaccine. A single record per CDR3 protein comes from TCRdb applying MiXCR to the RT-PCR reads. The table shows about 500,000 distinct CDR3 sequences, with over 10% occurring only once. The sequencing used PBMCs from blood, collected roughly 48 days after vaccination. All receptors come from a man between 50 and 59 years old who received an inactivated influenza vaccine.

The gene calls are TRBV7-2 and TRBJ2-7; 8 bases are shared with TRBD2. The CDR3 consists of 14 residues. CDR1 is SGHTA and CDR2 is FQGNSA in the germline V gene. With 1 base clipped from V and 3 bases from J, the junction kept 2 bases outside the gene matches. CDR3 nucleotides: TGTGCCAGCAGCTTAGAGCGGGGGTACTACGAGCAGTACTTC. Translating gives CASSLERGYYEQYF.

This clonotype was seen ten or more times. The rearrangement links TRBV15 to TRBJ1-1, with 11 bases identical to TRBD1. V was clipped by 8 bases and J by 4 bases; unmatched bases: 3. CDR1 is LNHNV and CDR2 is YYDKDF in the germline V gene (reference sequence). This CDR3 is 13 amino acids long. The CDR3 DNA sequence: TGTGCCACCGGACAGGGGGCCGGCACTGAAGCTTTCTTT. Translated, it gives CATGQGAGTEAFF.

This clonotype was observed many times. The chain combines TRBV5-1 with TRBJ2-7; D is undetermined. Trimming stripped 2 bases from V and 3 bases from J, with 12 bases between. CDR3 length: 14 amino acids. Germline values: CDR1 SGHRS, CDR2 YFSETQ. The CDR3 sequence is CASSLTTVVYEQYF. CDR3 sequence (DNA): TGCGCCAGCAGCTTAACAACAGTTGTCTACGAGCAGTACTTC.

This clonotype was counted many times. The V call is TRBV20-1, the J call TRBJ2-7, with 7 bases that match TRBD2. Germline CDR1 reads DFQATT; CDR2 reads SNEGSKA (reference sequence). CDR3 length equals 14 residues. The V segment lost 6 bases and the J segment 0 bases; nucleotides outside the gene matches: 8. The chain's CDR3 is CSAPAQRDSYEQYF. Written as DNA, the CDR3 is TGCAGTGCCCCGGCCCAGCGGGACTCCTACGAGCAGTACTTC.

Many counts were recorded for this clonotype. One junction end disagrees with the germline gene, perhaps due to a read error. The V call is TRBV7-7, the J call TRBJ2-5; 13 nucleotides match TRBD2. This CDR3 contains 16 residues. Germline CDR1 SSHAT, CDR2 FNYEAQ (reference sequence). The CDR3 is CASSRGLAGFQETQYF. CDR3 in DNA: TGTGCTAGCAGCCGGGGACTAGCGGGGTTCCAAGAGACCCAGTACTTC. The full variable domain, with the rest looked up from reference TRBV7-7 and TRBJ2-5, is GAGVSQSPRYKVTKRGQDVTLRCDPISSHATLYWYQQALGQGPEFLTYFNYEAQPDKSGLPSDRFSAERPEGSISTLTIQRTEQRDSAMYRCASSRGLAGFQETQYFGPGTRLLVL.